Listed here are 29 T cell receptor beta chains from one sample, sequenced in a study of shared clonotypes between healthy human individuals. Naive CD8 cells, CD45RO-negative and positively selected for CCR7, excluded terminally differentiated effector memory CD45RA+ cells. Here immunoSEQ multiplex PCR was the method, and the copy in TCRdb shows in-frame clones only, minus some. The sample lists roughly 570,000 clones, 95% to 98% seen once, with roughly 0.29% in the top ten. Sequences were obtained from naive CD8+ T cells sorted from blood. All receptors come from a man aged 25 to 40 in good health.

The genes are TRBV5-8 and TRBJ2-5; perhaps D is TRBD1 or TRBD2 (6 bases each). V was clipped by 1 base and J by 5 bases, with 12 bases between them. Looked up from germline, CDR1 is SGHTS and CDR2 is YDEGEE. The CDR3 covers 14 residues. CDR3 in DNA: TGTGCCAGCAGCTTGCTTGGGGGGCTGGAGACCCAGTACTTC. It is translated as CASSLLGGLETQYF.

The chain combines TRBV29-1 with TRBJ2-1; D is possibly TRBD2 (6 bases). The CDR3 consists of 13 residues. Trimming took 8 bases from V and 7 from J, leaving 18 bases between them. Germline CDR1 reads SQVTM; CDR2 reads ANQGSEA. Written as DNA, the CDR3 is TGCAGCCTCCTTGGAGGGGCACGAAATGAGCAGTTCTTC. This translates into CSLLGGARNEQFF.

The chain links TRBV6-4 to TRBJ1-4, with D perhaps TRBD1 (6 bases). The germline V gene encodes CDR1 MRHNA and CDR2 SNTAGT. Deletions cut 3 bases from V and 9 bases from J, with 17 bases between. This CDR3 contains 15 residues. The CDR3 DNA follows: TGTGCCAGCAGTGAATCAGGCAGGGGAGATCAAAAACTGTTTTTT. As protein: CASSESGRGDQKLFF.

V gene TRBV12-5 combines with J gene TRBJ2-1; the D is unclear. Germline values: CDR1 LGHNT, CDR2 FRNRAP. The ends were cut back, 0 bases at V and 9 bases at J, with 9 bases in the middle. The CDR3 spans 13 residues. CDR3 sequence (DNA): TGTGCTAGTGGTTTGGTAGCCGGCGGTGAGCAGTTCTTC. This sequence encodes CASGLVAGGEQFF.

The rearrangement joins TRBV10-2 to TRBJ2-7; the D gene is possibly TRBD2 (6 bases). The V end was cut by 4 bases, the J end by 3 bases, with 16 bases between. Per germline, CDR1 WSHSY and CDR2 SAAADI. CDR3 length: 15 residues. CDR3 region: CASSGIRGGYYEQYF. CDR3 nucleotide sequence: TGCGCCAGCAGTGGGATTAGGGGAGGTTACTACGAGCAGTACTTC.

The V call is TRBV7-9, the J call TRBJ2-3, with D possibly TRBD2 on 6 matching bases. CDR3 size: 14 residues. Trimming left V 10 bases short and J 2 bases short, with 16 bases between. Germline CDR1 is SEHNR and CDR2 is FQNEAQ (reference sequence). The CDR3 sequence: CATCRGSPTDTQYF. CDR3 sequence (DNA): TGTGCCACCTGTCGGGGGAGCCCCACAGATACGCAGTATTTT.

The chain is built from TRBV6-6 and TRBJ2-3; D is unresolved. Per germline, CDR1 MNHNY and CDR2 SVGAGI (reference sequence). The length of the CDR3 is 14 residues. V was cut by 6 bases and J by 2 bases, with 12 bases left in between. CDR3 residues: CASSQISSTDTQYF. In DNA form, the CDR3 reads TGTGCCAGCAGCCAGATTTCCTCCACAGATACGCAGTATTTT.

This chain links TRBV7-8 with TRBJ2-7; 7 bases are shared with TRBD2. The V gene end was trimmed by 5 bases and the J gene end by 6 bases; junction bases not matched to a gene: 13. In germline, CDR1 is SGHVS, CDR2 FQNEAQ. This CDR3 region has 15 residues. CDR3 in amino acids: CASSPLVGLELEQYF. The CDR3 DNA is TGTGCCAGCAGCCCCCTCGTTGGACTAGAACTCGAGCAGTACTTC. The full variable domain, rest sourced from reference TRBV7-8 and TRBJ2-7, is GAGVSQSPRYKVAKRGQDVALRCDPISGHVSLFWYQQALGQGPEFLTYFQNEAQLDKSGLPSDRFFAERPEGSVSTLKIQRTQQEDSAVYLCASSPLVGLELEQYFGPGTRLTVT.

The chain links TRBV28 to TRBJ2-6; D might be TRBD1 (6 bases). Germline V gives CDR1 MDHEN, CDR2 SYDVKM. V was pared by 2 bases and J by 2 bases, with 13 bases between. The CDR3 length is 17 residues. Here the CDR3 reads CASSLTDSRAGANVLTF. In DNA form, the CDR3 reads TGTGCCAGCAGTTTAACGGACAGCCGGGCTGGGGCCAACGTCCTGACTTTC.

The chain links TRBV19 to TRBJ2-1; 10 bases line up with TRBD2. CDR3 length: 18 amino acids. The germline V gene encodes CDR1 LNHDA and CDR2 SQIVND (reference sequence). J was trimmed by 9 bases and V by 7 bases; bases with no gene match: 21. CDR3 sequence: CASKVHHSASGSGSEQFF. CDR3 sequence (DNA): TGTGCCAGTAAGGTTCATCACTCGGCTAGCGGGAGTGGGAGTGAGCAGTTCTTC.

The rearrangement links TRBV7-9 to TRBJ1-1; 7 bases map to TRBD1. The V gene's germline CDR1 is SEHNR and CDR2 FQNEAQ (reference sequence). V trimming: 5 bases; J trimming: 5 bases; junction bases outside the gene matches: 23. The CDR3 length is 19 residues. The CDR3 here is CASSHSILRDSNAGTEAFF. CDR3 in DNA: TGTGCCAGCAGCCACTCAATACTCCGGGACAGTAATGCGGGGACTGAAGCTTTCTTT.

This rearrangement joins TRBV7-6 to TRBJ1-1; 11 bases match TRBD1. The V segment lost 5 bases and the J segment 8 bases; nucleotides outside the gene matches: 7. Germline V gives CDR1 SGHVS, CDR2 FNYEAQ. CDR3 length equals 14 residues. DNA of the CDR3: TGTGCCAGCAGCCGGACAGGGGGCCCGGGGGAAGCTTTCTTT. Amino acid sequence: CASSRTGGPGEAFF. Looking up the rest from reference TRBV7-6 and TRBJ1-1 gives the full variable domain: GAGVSQSPRYKVTKRGQDVALRCDPISGHVSLYWYRQALGQGPEFLTYFNYEAQQDKSGLPNDRFSAERPEGSISTLTIQRTEQRDSAMYRCASSRTGGPGEAFFGQGTRLTVV.

The gene calls are TRBV27 and TRBJ2-7, with a possible D match to TRBD1 (5 bases). The V gene's germline CDR1 is MNHEY and CDR2 SMNVEV (reference sequence). The CDR3 totals 15 residues. The ends were cut back, 5 bases at V and 6 bases at J, with 20 bases in the middle. The CDR3 DNA reads TGTGCCAGCAGTGTTAAGGGAAGGGGTTTCTTCGAGCAGTACTTC. It encodes CASSVKGRGFFEQYF.

The chain combines TRBV27 with TRBJ1-5, with D uncertain. Trimming pared 3 bases from V and 3 bases from J, leaving 12 bases between. The CDR3 contains 15 residues. Germline V lookup: CDR1 MNHEY, CDR2 SMNVEV (reference sequence). CDR3 in amino acids: CASSLVKSANQPQHF. DNA of the CDR3: TGTGCCAGCAGTTTGGTTAAGAGCGCCAATCAGCCCCAGCATTTT.

The rearrangement uses TRBV18 and TRBJ2-3, with D tentatively TRBD2 (5 bases). The V and J ends lost 6 bases and 5 bases respectively, with 18 bases between them. Germline assignment: CDR1 KGHSH and CDR2 LQKENI. This CDR3 is 15 amino acids long. The CDR3 DNA reads TGTGCCAGCTCCCCCGGGGTGACCCCACAAGATACGCAGTATTTT. Its protein is CASSPGVTPQDTQYF. The variable domain in full, completed from reference TRBV18 and TRBJ2-3, reads NAGVMQNPRHLVRRRGQEARLRCSPMKGHSHVYWYRQLPEEGLKFMVYLQKENIIDESGMPKERFSAEFPKEGPSILRIQQVVRGDSAAYFCASSPGVTPQDTQYFGPGTRLTVL.

The chain employs TRBV7-8 and TRBJ2-1; D possibly corresponds to TRBD2 (6 bases). Trimming removed 5 bases at V and 0 bases at J, with 11 bases between. From germline, CDR1 is SGHVS and CDR2 FQNEAQ. The CDR3 is 15 amino acids. CDR3 amino acids: CASSLGTPSYNEQFF. In DNA, the CDR3 is TGTGCCAGCAGCCTCGGGACTCCCTCCTACAATGAGCAGTTCTTC.

Turning to this clone: The sample contains more than one DNA sequence encoding this CDR3. The genes are TRBV7-2 and TRBJ2-7; D is undetermined. CDR3 length equals 12 residues. The ends were cut back, 4 bases at V and 0 bases at J, with 4 bases in the middle. Germline CDR1 and CDR2: SGHTA and FQGNSA. Here the CDR3 DNA reads TGTGCCAGCAGCTCGAGCTCCTACGAGCAGTACTTC. As protein: CASSSSSYEQYF.

J is TRBJ2-3 and V is TRBV5-8; 12 positions agree with TRBD2. With V trimmed by 0 bases and J by 4 bases, 3 bases remained unmatched. The CDR3 covers 16 residues. Germline-derived CDR1 and CDR2 are SGHTS and YDEGEE. The DNA for the CDR3 is TGTGCCAGCAGCTTGGGACTAGCGGGAGTTGCAGATACGCAGTATTTT. Encoded protein: CASSLGLAGVADTQYF.

V usage is TRBV5-1 and J usage is TRBJ2-1; D is perhaps TRBD2 (6 bases). The CDR3 runs to 14 residues. Germline V lookup: CDR1 SGHRS, CDR2 YFSETQ. Trimming removed 0 bases at V and 9 bases at J, with 13 bases between. The DNA of the CDR3 is TGCGCCAGCAGCTTGGCCTGGGCGGAGGGTGAGCAGTTCTTC. It is translated as CASSLAWAEGEQFF.

The V and J genes are TRBV9 and TRBJ2-7; D remains unclear. The V and J ends lost 0 bases and 6 bases respectively, with 16 bases between them. Germline V gene data show CDR1 as SGDLS and CDR2 as YYNGEE. This CDR3 is 15 amino acids long. The CDR3 region has the DNA TGTGCCAGCAGCGTAGCTGGAGACATCCGATCCGAGCAGTACTTC. Translating gives CASSVAGDIRSEQYF.

Concerning this clone itself: Other DNA sequences in this specimen translate into the identical CDR3. The chain has TRBV6-5 and TRBJ2-6; D remains unclear. V was trimmed by 6 bases and J by 0 bases, leaving 0 bases between them. Germline loops: CDR1 MNHEY, CDR2 SVGAGI. This CDR3 comprises 12 residues. CDR3: CASSSGANVLTF. Here the CDR3 DNA reads TGTGCCAGCAGCTCTGGGGCCAACGTCCTGACTTTC.

This chain uses TRBV10-3 with TRBJ2-2; 7 bases agree with TRBD1. The CDR3 consists of 15 residues. Germline V gene data show CDR1 as ENHRY and CDR2 as SYGVKD. Trimming at V came to 4 bases and at J to 3 bases, leaving 5 bases not matched to a gene. The CDR3 here is CAISVSGQDTGELFF. CDR3 DNA: TGTGCCATCAGTGTCTCCGGACAGGACACCGGGGAGCTGTTTTTT.

V and J are TRBV7-9 and TRBJ2-1; 8 bases align to TRBD2. After removal of 6 bases from V and 3 bases from J, the junction contained 7 bases not matched to a gene. The CDR3 extends over 15 amino acids. Germline lookup yields CDR1 SEHNR and CDR2 FQNEAQ (reference sequence). CDR3 in amino acids: CASRGREAGYNEQFF. As DNA, the CDR3 is TGTGCCAGCAGGGGGCGGGAGGCGGGCTACAATGAGCAGTTCTTC.

This clone showed up just once. The chain employs TRBV4-1 and TRBJ2-1, with TRBD1 matching 9 bases. CDR1 is MGHRA, CDR2 YSYEKL, per germline. The V and J ends lost 4 bases and 10 bases, in that order; junction bases with no gene match: 8. The CDR3 consists of 14 residues. Here the CDR3 reads CASSPNRDRVEQFF. In DNA, the CDR3 is TGCGCCAGCAGCCCTAACCGGGACAGGGTCGAGCAGTTCTTC.

The chain is built from TRBV27 and TRBJ2-7; tentatively, D is TRBD1 (5 bases). Trimming cost V 1 base and J 4 bases, with 11 bases left between them. The CDR3 spans 14 residues. Germline CDR1 is MNHEY and CDR2 is SMNVEV (reference sequence). CDR3 protein: CASSLFQGLYEQYF. CDR3 bases: TGTGCCAGCAGTTTATTTCAGGGTCTGTACGAGCAGTACTTC.

The chain recombines TRBV11-3 with TRBJ2-7; D might be TRBD1 or TRBD2, each matching 5 bases. Germline V gives CDR1 SGHNT, CDR2 YENEEA. Trimming removed 3 bases from V and 5 bases from J, with 17 bases in between. The CDR3 has 15 residues. CDR3 coding DNA: TGTGCCAGCAGCTTCGGGGTAGTAGGGACGAACGAGCAGTACTTC. Translation: CASSFGVVGTNEQYF.

The rearrangement uses TRBV5-5 and TRBJ2-7; 8 bases match TRBD2. In germline, CDR1 is SGHKS, CDR2 YYEKEE (reference sequence). CDR3 length: 15 residues. J was trimmed by 1 base and V by 5 bases; bases with no gene match: 8. The CDR3 nucleotides are TGTGCCAGCAGTTGGCCGGGAGGGGTGTCCTACGAGCAGTACTTC. This codes for CASSWPGGVSYEQYF.

CDR3 region: CATSRDKAGTEAFF. The DNA of the CDR3 is TGTGCCACCAGCAGAGATAAAGCGGGTACTGAAGCTTTCTTT. The chain recombines TRBV15 with TRBJ1-1; D unresolved. This CDR3 region has 14 residues. From germline, CDR1 is LNHNV and CDR2 YYDKDF (reference sequence). V lost 0 bases and J lost 5, with 10 bases in between.

CDR3 DNA: TGCGCCAGCAGCTTGGTAGAGAACTCCTACAATGAGCAGTTCTTC. Its translation: CASSLVENSYNEQFF. This chain links TRBV5-1 with TRBJ2-1; D unresolved. This CDR3 spans 15 amino acids. The V gene's germline CDR1 is SGHRS and CDR2 YFSETQ. The V gene lost 0 bases and the J gene lost 0 bases, with 7 bases spanning the gap.